This is a list of T cell receptor beta chains from one sample in a study of PD-1 blockade in classical Hodgkin lymphoma. This table comes from immunoSEQ multiplex PCR, and its TCRdb copy is limited to in-frame clones, with some not included. The repertoire holds roughly 16,000 clones, with approximately 90% as singletons. Sequenced input: peripheral blood mononuclear cells (PBMCs). Receptors originate from a human donor with classical Hodgkin lymphoma. Each CDR3 is given with its conserved first and last residue. D genes are given only for firm matches. Clone size, where shown, is once, few, many, or a class for clones that have expanded.

CDR3 protein,CDR3 DNA,clone size,J gene,D gene,V gene
CASSPIPTGGAKSYGYTF,TGTGCCAGCAGCCCCATTCCGACAGGGGGCGCAAAAAGCTATGGCTACACCTTC,.,TRBJ1-2,TRBD1,TRBV28
CAWSPRVNTEAFF,TGTGCCTGGAGTCCCAGGGTGAACACTGAAGCTTTCTTT,once,TRBJ1-1,.,TRBV30
CASRAGGPYEQYF,TGTGCCAGCAGAGCGGGAGGGCCCTACGAGCAGTACTTC,.,TRBJ2-7,TRBD2,TRBV2
CASSINAGGPGTDTQYF,TGTGCCAGTAGTATAAATGCGGGAGGGCCAGGCACAGATACGCAGTATTTT,.,TRBJ2-3,TRBD2,TRBV19
CASGDRINQPQHF,TGTGCCAGCGGTGACAGGATTAATCAGCCCCAGCATTTT,.,TRBJ1-5,.,TRBV7-2
CASLAYNEQFF,TGCGCCAGCCTAGCCTACAATGAGCAGTTCTTC,.,TRBJ2-1,.,TRBV10-2
CASRETGAGYEQYF,TGTGCCAGCAGGGAAACGGGAGCAGGGTACGAGCAGTACTTC,.,TRBJ2-7,.,TRBV28
CASSAYPGQNSEQYF,TGTGCCAGCAGCGCGTATCCGGGACAAAATAGCGAGCAGTACTTC,.,TRBJ2-7,.,TRBV9
CASSQVFGGRGADTQYF,TGCGCCAGCAGCCAAGTATTCGGCGGGAGAGGGGCAGATACGCAGTATTTT,.,TRBJ2-3,TRBD2,TRBV4-3
CASSIGTRVFRNEQFF,TGTGCCAGTAGTATAGGGACTAGGGTCTTTCGGAATGAGCAGTTCTTC,.,TRBJ2-1,TRBD2,TRBV19
CASSPSVRQTSGELFF,TGTGCCAGCTCACCATCGGTTCGTCAGACGTCCGGGGAGCTGTTTTTT,.,TRBJ2-2,.,TRBV18
CASSLLGGYSPYEQYF,TGTGCCAGCAGTCTCCTAGGGGGCTATTCCCCCTACGAGCAGTACTTC,.,TRBJ2-7,TRBD1,TRBV27
CAWSYSRGVAFF,TGTGCCTGGAGTTATTCCAGGGGAGTAGCTTTCTTT,.,TRBJ1-1,.,TRBV30
CASSRGQGAGANVLTF,TGTGCCAGCAGTCGGGGACAGGGGGCTGGGGCCAACGTCCTGACTTTC,.,TRBJ2-6,TRBD1,TRBV27
CASRPPGGYGYTF,TGTGCCAGTAGACCGCCCGGGGGTTATGGCTACACCTTC,.,TRBJ1-2,.,TRBV19
CAINPGVKDYGYTF,TGTGCCATCAATCCAGGGGTGAAGGACTATGGCTACACCTTC,.,TRBJ1-2,.,TRBV10-3
CASSFSGQGRLEQYF,TGTGCCAGCAGTTTTTCAGGACAGGGAAGACTCGAGCAGTACTTC,few,TRBJ2-7,TRBD1,TRBV27
CASSDRGRNQPQHF,TGCGCCAGCAGTGACAGGGGCCGCAATCAGCCCCAGCATTTT,.,TRBJ1-5,.,TRBV10-2
CASSFGSIAKNIQYF,TGTGCCAGCAGTTTCGGTTCGATAGCCAAAAACATTCAGTACTTC,.,TRBJ2-4,.,TRBV28
CASSPTFREQYF,TGTGCCAGCAGTCCCACCTTTCGAGAGCAGTACTTC,.,TRBJ2-7,.,TRBV28
CASSPFSPGQGIYNYGYTF,TGTGCCAGCTCACCTTTCTCCCCGGGACAGGGGATTTATAACTATGGCTACACCTTC,.,TRBJ1-2,TRBD1,TRBV18
CASSGPGQGYYEQYF,TGTGCCAGCAGTGGCCCGGGACAGGGTTACTACGAGCAGTACTTC,few,TRBJ2-7,TRBD1,TRBV28
CATSRGRTSYPHNEQFF,TGTGCCACCAGCAGAGGAAGGACTAGCTATCCTCACAATGAGCAGTTCTTC,.,TRBJ2-1,TRBD2,TRBV15
CASTPTSGFTDTQYF,TGTGCCAGCACCCCGACTAGCGGGTTTACAGATACGCAGTATTTT,.,TRBJ2-3,TRBD2,TRBV7-9
CASSLTSGRAYEQYF,TGTGCCAGCAGCCTAACTAGCGGGAGGGCCTACGAGCAGTACTTC,.,TRBJ2-7,TRBD2,TRBV6-5
CASSRGDGLKPQHF,TGTGCCAGCAGCCGGGGGGACGGGTTGAAGCCCCAGCATTTT,few,TRBJ1-5,.,TRBV6-6
CASSPGWGGGYTF,TGTGCCAGCAGCCCCGGGTGGGGGGGCGGCTACACCTTC,few,TRBJ1-2,.,TRBV28
CASSSIPGTGGNIQYF,TGTGCCAGCAGTTCGATACCCGGGACAGGGGGAAACATTCAGTACTTC,.,TRBJ2-4,TRBD1,TRBV27
CASSSDRYEQYF,TGTGCCAGCAGTTCCGACAGATACGAGCAGTACTTC,once,TRBJ2-7,.,TRBV28
CSVGPSGNEQFF,TGCAGCGTTGGGCCTAGCGGGAATGAGCAGTTCTTC,.,TRBJ2-1,TRBD2,TRBV29-1
CASSLVGRGGAFF,TGTGCCAGCAGCTTGGTGGGAAGAGGGGGAGCTTTCTTT,.,TRBJ1-1,.,TRBV5-4
CASSLREKYEQYF,TGTGCCAGCAGTTTGCGGGAGAAGTACGAGCAGTACTTC,.,TRBJ2-7,TRBD2,TRBV27
CATTGTNTGELFF,TGTGCCACCACCGGGACAAATACCGGGGAGCTGTTTTTT,.,TRBJ2-2,.,TRBV19
CASSPYTGVYEQYF,TGTGCCAGCAGCCCCTACACAGGGGTCTACGAGCAGTACTTC,.,TRBJ2-7,TRBD1,TRBV6-6
CASSTRREKRESEQYF,TGTGCCAGCAGCACCCGACGGGAGAAGAGGGAAAGCGAGCAGTACTTC,.,TRBJ2-7,.,TRBV7-2
CASSLSRGKPQHF,TGTGCCAGCAGTTTGTCCAGGGGAAAGCCCCAGCATTTT,once,TRBJ1-5,.,TRBV28
CASSPLGGNSNQPQHF,TGTGCCAGCAGCCCTCTAGGGGGGAATAGCAATCAGCCCCAGCATTTT,.,TRBJ1-5,.,TRBV7-2
CASSLAGRQPQHF,TGTGCCAGCAGCTTGGCAGGGCGGCAGCCCCAGCATTTT,.,TRBJ1-5,.,TRBV7-8
CASSPPTGELFF,TGTGCCAGCTCACCACCCACCGGGGAGCTGTTTTTT,.,TRBJ2-2,.,TRBV18
CASSMGTGLAGKTQYF,TGTGCCAGTAGTATGGGGACAGGACTAGCGGGGAAGACCCAGTACTTC,.,TRBJ2-5,TRBD2,TRBV19
CASSRGELRETDTQYF,TGCGCCAGCAGCCGGGGCGAGCTGCGGGAAACAGATACGCAGTATTTT,.,TRBJ2-3,.,TRBV4-3
CASSSGGGSGNTIYF,TGTGCCAGCAGTTCAGGAGGTGGATCTGGAAACACCATATATTTT,.,TRBJ1-3,.,TRBV28
CASKWGGETQYF,TGTGCCAGCAAATGGGGGGGGGAGACCCAGTACTTC,few,TRBJ2-5,TRBD2,TRBV27
CASSDPLGEEPNYGYTF,TGTGCCAGCAGTGACCCCCTCGGGGAGGAACCTAACTATGGCTACACCTTC,.,TRBJ1-2,.,TRBV28